The clone carrying this T cell receptor beta chain was detected many times. Its target is unknown. The data were obtained in a study of T cells in Graves' hyperthyroidism and ophthalmopathy. Study information: Peripheral blood collection took place at initial diagnosis, before any treatment.

Trimming shortened V by 5 bases and J by 8 bases, and 17 bases separated the two germline ends. This CDR3 is built from 14 residues. The germline V gene has CDR1 SGHAT and CDR2 FQNNGV. Whole-study results and caveats: Most clonotypes expanded in the thyroid (above 0.001) were also present in blood.

From RNA transcripts, TCR beta CDR3 regions were amplified. Researchers ran a first-round RT-PCR on the TCR CDR3 using the HTBI primer set. TCRdb called the multiplex PCR reads again in MiXCR, with one record for every CDR3 protein. The top ten hold roughly 7.7% of the sample, which has about 590,000 distinct CDR3 sequences, around 14% seen once. The J gene is TRBJ2-3, the V gene TRBV11-2; a possible D gene is TRBD1 (5 bases). This receptor was obtained from a woman between 18 and 29 years old with Graves' ophthalmopathy. The sequencing sample was made of blood. The CDR3 sequence: CASSTLAGSLTQYF. CDR3 bases: TGTGCCAGCAGCACGTTAGCAGGGTCGCTTACGCAGTATTTT.